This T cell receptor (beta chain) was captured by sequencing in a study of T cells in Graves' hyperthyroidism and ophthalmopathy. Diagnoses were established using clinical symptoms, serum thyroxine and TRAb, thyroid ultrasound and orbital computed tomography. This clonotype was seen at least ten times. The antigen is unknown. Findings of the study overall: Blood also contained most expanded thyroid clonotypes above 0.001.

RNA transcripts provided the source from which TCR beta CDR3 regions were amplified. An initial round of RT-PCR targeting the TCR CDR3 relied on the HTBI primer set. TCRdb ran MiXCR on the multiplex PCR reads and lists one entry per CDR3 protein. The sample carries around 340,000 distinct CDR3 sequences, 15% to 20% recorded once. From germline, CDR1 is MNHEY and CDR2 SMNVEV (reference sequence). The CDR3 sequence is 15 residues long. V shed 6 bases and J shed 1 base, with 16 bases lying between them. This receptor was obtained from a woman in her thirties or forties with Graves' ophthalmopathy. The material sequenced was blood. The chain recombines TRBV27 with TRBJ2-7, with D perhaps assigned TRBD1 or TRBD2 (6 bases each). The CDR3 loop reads CASSLATGASYEQYF. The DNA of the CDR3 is TGTGCCAGCAGCTTAGCCACGGGGGCATCCTACGAGCAGTACTTC.